The present T cell receptor beta chain was sequenced within a study of blood T cell repertoires in COVID-19. Study as a whole: Italy, Spain and the United States were the sources of the convalescent and acute COVID-19 samples. In each case, the material was cDNA or gDNA derived from T cells, B-cell-depleted T cells, or PBMCs.

Sequenced by immunoSEQ multiplex PCR; TCRdb stores in-frame clones only, minus some. This table has 160,000 or so clones, around 81% appearing once. The source material was peripheral blood. The sequence was obtained from a man between 60 and 75 years old with active or convalescent COVID-19.

CDR3 amino acids: CASSLKGGMSTEAFF. Written as DNA, the CDR3 is TGTGCCAGCAGCTTAAAGGGGGGGATGAGCACTGAAGCTTTCTTT. V gene TRBV7-6 combines with J gene TRBJ1-1; weak D call: TRBD1 (6 bases). The V gene's germline CDR1 is SGHVS and CDR2 FNYEAQ. V was pared by 2 bases and J by 4 bases, with 14 bases between. This CDR3 is 15 amino acids long. Drawing the rest from reference TRBV7-6 and TRBJ1-1, the complete variable domain is GAGVSQSPRYKVTKRGQDVALRCDPISGHVSLYWYRQALGQGPEFLTYFNYEAQQDKSGLPNDRFSAERPEGSISTLTIQRTEQRDSAMYRCASSLKGGMSTEAFFGQGTRLTVV.